This paragraph covers one T cell receptor beta chain sequence. Antigen specificity is unknown. Primed by a sample-barcoded 5' primer and a J-beta primer mix, a second PCR proceeded for roughly 7 to 12 cycles. TCRdb processed the 5' RACE reads anew with MiXCR; each CDR3 protein has one entry. There are 600,000 to 650,000 distinct CDR3 sequences in the sample; 58% occur only once, and more than 35% lies in the top ten. Each donor's blood draw was 8.5 to 10 milliliters of peripheral blood. J gave up 1 base and V 4 bases, and 3 bases lay outside the gene matches. Germline values: CDR1 MGHRA, CDR2 YSYEKL. The CDR3 has 17 residues. This sample stems from a study of blood T cells in healthy people across ages. Background on the study: Through template switching, about one barcoded beta molecule was captured per two T cells, as measured in model experiments. Findings and caveats of the study: Naive T cell percentage strongly correlated with TCR beta diversity. The long-lived group displayed more naive CD4+ cells, plus higher diversity, than the aged donors did.

The sequenced sample was blood. The chain carries TRBV4-1 and TRBJ2-1; TRBD2 matches 14 bases. This sequence originates from a man aged 55 to 70 in good health. CDR3: CASSRTSGGFSYNEQFF. The CDR3 DNA follows: TGCGCCAGCAGCCGGACTAGCGGGGGGTTTTCCTACAATGAGCAGTTCTTC.